Included here is one T cell receptor (beta chain) sequence, with context. Its antigen is as yet unknown. A junction boundary mismatches the germline segment, possibly from a read error. The CDR3 contains 13 residues. Germline CDR1 GTSNPN, CDR2 SVGIG (reference sequence). The data derive from a study of tumor-infiltrating lymphocytes in primary liver carcinoma. The overall study: The cohort included men and women aged 30 to 69 years. Study findings and constraints: Compared with blood, tumor repertoires held significantly more in their top 250 clones.

From about 490 ng of total RNA, TCR beta-specific cDNA was reverse-transcribed using a constant-region primer. Three rounds of nested multiplex PCR with slightly modified ARM-PCR produced TCR beta libraries. A C-beta reverse primer and TRBV1-TRBV30 forward primers served in each of the first two PCR rounds, at 9 to 10 cycles apiece. TCRdb ran MiXCR on the multiplex PCR reads and lists one entry per CDR3 protein. The sample lists fewer than 200,000 distinct CDR3 sequences; about 82% were seen once. Co-extraction of RNA and DNA was performed on about 20-32 mg of unsorted bulk tissue. Patients underwent resection of primary liver carcinoma.

J is TRBJ2-7 and V is TRBV30; possible D gene TRBD1, 6 bases. The clonotype comes from a man in his forties or fifties with primary liver carcinoma and hepatitis B virus infection. Sequencing was done on a sample of tumor tissue from primary liver carcinoma. CDR3 nucleotides: TGTACCTGGAGCAGGGGAGAGACCAGCGAGCAGTACTTC. Protein: CTWSRGETSEQYF.